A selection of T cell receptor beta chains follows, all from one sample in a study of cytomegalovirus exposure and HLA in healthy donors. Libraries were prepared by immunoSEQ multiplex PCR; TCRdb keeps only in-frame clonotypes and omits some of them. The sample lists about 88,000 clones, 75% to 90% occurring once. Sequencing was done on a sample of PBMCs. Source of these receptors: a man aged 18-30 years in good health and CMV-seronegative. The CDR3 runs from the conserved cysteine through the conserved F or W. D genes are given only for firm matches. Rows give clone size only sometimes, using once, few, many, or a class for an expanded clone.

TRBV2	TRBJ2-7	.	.	CAGSKTGVNEQYF	TGTGCCGGCTCGAAGACAGGAGTCAACGAGCAGTACTTC
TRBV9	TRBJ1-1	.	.	CASSEGMNTEAFF	TGTGCCAGCTCCGAGGGCATGAACACTGAAGCTTTCTTT
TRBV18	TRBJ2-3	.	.	CASSPSGTDTQYF	TGTGCCAGCTCACCGTCCGGCACAGATACGCAGTATTTT
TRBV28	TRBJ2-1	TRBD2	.	CASSPGGTGGFEQFF	TGTGCCAGCAGCCCCGGGGGAACGGGAGGATTTGAGCAGTTCTTC
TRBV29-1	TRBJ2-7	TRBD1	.	CSVFGTGSYEQYF	TGCAGCGTTTTCGGGACAGGGTCCTACGAGCAGTACTTC
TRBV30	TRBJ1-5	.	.	CAWSVPRHYSNQPQHF	TGTGCCTGGAGTGTCCCCCGCCACTATAGCAATCAGCCCCAGCATTTT
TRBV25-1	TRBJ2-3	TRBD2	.	CASSESHRLAGDSDTQYF	TGTGCCAGCAGTGAATCCCACCGACTAGCGGGAGATTCTGATACGCAGTATTTT
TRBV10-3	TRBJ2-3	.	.	CAISGTADSHTDTQYF	TGTGCCATCAGCGGTACAGCCGACAGCCACACAGATACGCAGTATTTT
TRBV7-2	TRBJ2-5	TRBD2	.	CASSRVDGRLETQYF	TGTGCCAGCAGCCGTGTAGACGGGAGGCTAGAGACCCAGTACTTC
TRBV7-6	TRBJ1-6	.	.	CASSSTATVNSPLHF	TGTGCCAGCAGCTCAACAGCCACCGTTAATTCACCCCTCCACTTT
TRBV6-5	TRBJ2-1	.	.	CASSIRDSSYNEQFF	TGTGCCAGCAGCATCCGGGACTCATCCTACAATGAGCAGTTCTTC
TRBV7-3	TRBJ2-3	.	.	CASSLTSVSTDTQYF	TGTGCCAGCAGCTTAACTAGCGTGAGCACAGATACGCAGTATTTT
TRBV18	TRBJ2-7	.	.	CASSPRAPGEVTYEQYF	TGTGCCAGCTCACCTCGAGCCCCGGGAGAGGTAACCTACGAGCAGTACTTC
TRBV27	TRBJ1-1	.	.	CASSSYNTGEAFF	TGTGCCAGCAGTTCATATAATACTGGTGAAGCTTTCTTT
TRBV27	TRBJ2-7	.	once	CASSLGYSYEQYF	TGTGCCAGCAGTTTGGGCTACTCCTACGAGCAGTACTTC
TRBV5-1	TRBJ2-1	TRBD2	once	CASTWGGSSYNEQFF	TGCGCCAGCACCTGGGGCGGGAGCTCCTACAATGAGCAGTTCTTC
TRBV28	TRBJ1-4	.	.	CASTGYRDILSRLFF	TGTGCCAGCACGGGGTATAGGGACATATTATCAAGGCTGTTTTTT
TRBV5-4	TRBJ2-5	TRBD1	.	CASSSGTGQETQYF	TGTGCCAGCAGCTCCGGGACAGGGCAAGAGACCCAGTACTTC
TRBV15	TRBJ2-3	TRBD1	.	CATSRETGGADTQYF	TGTGCCACCAGCAGAGAGACAGGGGGCGCAGATACGCAGTATTTT
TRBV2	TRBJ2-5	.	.	CASSGTTVETQYF	TGTGCCAGCAGTGGGACTACCGTTGAGACCCAGTACTTC
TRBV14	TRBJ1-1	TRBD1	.	CASSLPGQGAMNTEAFF	TGTGCCAGCAGCTTACCAGGACAGGGAGCCATGAACACTGAAGCTTTCTTT
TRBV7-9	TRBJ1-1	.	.	CSSRGGGTEAFF	TGTTCCAGCAGGGGAGGGGGTACTGAAGCTTTCTTT
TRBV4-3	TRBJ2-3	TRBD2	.	CASSQVPVVAGITDTQYF	TGCGCCAGCAGCCAAGTCCCGGTAGTAGCGGGCATTACAGATACGCAGTATTTT
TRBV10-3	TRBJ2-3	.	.	CAIRNFPDTQYF	TGTGCCATCAGGAACTTCCCAGATACGCAGTATTTT
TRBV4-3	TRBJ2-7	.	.	CASSQDPSREQYF	TGCGCCAGCAGCCAAGATCCCAGTCGCGAGCAGTACTTC
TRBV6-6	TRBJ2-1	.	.	CASSPLRGNEQFF	TGTGCCAGCAGTCCCCTCAGAGGGAATGAGCAGTTCTTC
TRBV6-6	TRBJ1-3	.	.	CASSLDGSSGNTIYF	TGTGCCAGCAGCCTAGACGGTAGCTCTGGAAACACCATATATTTT
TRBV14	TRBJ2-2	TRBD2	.	CASSQGTSGRPRGGELFF	TGTGCCAGCAGCCAAGGGACTAGCGGGCGCCCACGGGGCGGGGAGCTGTTTTTT
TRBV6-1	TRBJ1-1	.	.	CASSATGFDTEAFF	TGTGCCAGCAGTGCGACAGGATTTGACACTGAAGCTTTCTTT
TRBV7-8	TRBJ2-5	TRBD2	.	CASSPALAEGTAQYF	TGTGCCAGCTCCCCGGCCCTAGCGGAGGGCACGGCCCAGTACTTC
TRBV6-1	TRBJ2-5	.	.	CASTGGGAEETQYF	TGTGCCAGCACAGGTGGGGGCGCGGAAGAGACCCAGTACTTC
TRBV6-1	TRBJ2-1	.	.	CASSEISGLHEQFF	TGTGCCAGCAGTGAAATCTCAGGCCTCCATGAGCAGTTCTTC
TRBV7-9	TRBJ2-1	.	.	CASSFDSPHNEQFF	TGTGCCAGCAGCTTCGACTCACCCCACAATGAGCAGTTCTTC
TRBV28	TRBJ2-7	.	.	CASSSLVSYEQYF	TGTGCCAGCAGTTCTCTCGTTTCCTACGAGCAGTACTTC
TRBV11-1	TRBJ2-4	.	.	CASSLTNSIQYF	TGTGCCAGCAGCTTAACCAATAGCATTCAGTACTTC
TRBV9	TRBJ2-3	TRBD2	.	CASSSRRGADTQYF	TGTGCCAGCAGCTCCCGTCGGGGGGCAGATACGCAGTATTTT
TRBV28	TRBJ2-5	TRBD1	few	CASSPAGTGEETQYF	TGTGCCAGCAGTCCAGCCGGGACAGGGGAAGAGACCCAGTACTTC
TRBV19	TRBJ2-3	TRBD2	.	CASAPGGATDTQYF	TGTGCCAGTGCCCCGGGGGGTGCGACAGATACGCAGTATTTT
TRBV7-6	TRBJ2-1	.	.	CASSLVPDNEQFF	TGTGCCAGCAGCTTAGTTCCTGACAATGAGCAGTTCTTC
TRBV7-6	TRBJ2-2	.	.	CASSLDRALGGELFF	TGTGCCAGCAGCTTAGACAGGGCCCTCGGGGGGGAGCTGTTTTTT
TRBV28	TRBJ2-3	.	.	CASSLSVRAKQYF	TGTGCCAGCAGTTTATCGGTGCGGGCTAAGCAGTATTTT
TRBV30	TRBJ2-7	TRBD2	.	CAWGVHSGGPYEQYF	TGTGCCTGGGGAGTTCATAGCGGGGGTCCCTACGAGCAGTACTTC
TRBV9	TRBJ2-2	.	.	CASSVGGTLNTGELFF	TGTGCCAGCAGCGTAGGTGGGACACTGAACACCGGGGAGCTGTTTTTT
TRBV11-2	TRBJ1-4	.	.	CASSRFGGARNEKLFF	TGTGCCAGCAGCCGTTTCGGGGGAGCGAGGAATGAAAAACTGTTTTTT
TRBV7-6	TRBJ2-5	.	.	CASSLAKGGQETQYF	TGTGCCAGCAGCTTGGCCAAGGGAGGCCAAGAGACCCAGTACTTC
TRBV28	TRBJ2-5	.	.	CASSWGRVVETQYF	TGTGCCAGCAGTTGGGGCAGGGTGGTAGAGACCCAGTACTTC
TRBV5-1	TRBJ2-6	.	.	CASSGRAGANVLTF	TGCGCCAGCAGCGGCAGGGCTGGGGCCAACGTCCTGACTTTC
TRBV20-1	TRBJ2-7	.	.	CSARVADEQYF	TGCAGTGCTAGGGTCGCAGACGAGCAGTACTTC
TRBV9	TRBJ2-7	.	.	CASSVNRQAGEQYF	TGTGCCAGCAGCGTAAATCGACAGGCAGGCGAGCAGTACTTC
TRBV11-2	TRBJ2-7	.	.	CASSLGATRYEQYF	TGTGCCAGCAGCTTAGGAGCGACGAGATACGAGCAGTACTTC
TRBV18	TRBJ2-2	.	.	CASSQLDRLNTGELFF	TGTGCCAGCTCACAGCTCGACAGGTTGAACACCGGGGAGCTGTTTTTT
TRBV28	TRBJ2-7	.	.	CASSLLGAGYEQYF	TGTGCCAGCAGTTTATTGGGGGCCGGGTACGAGCAGTACTTC
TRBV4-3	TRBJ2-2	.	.	CASSQDLGTATGELFF	TGCGCCAGCAGCCAAGATCTAGGGACTGCCACCGGGGAGCTGTTTTTT